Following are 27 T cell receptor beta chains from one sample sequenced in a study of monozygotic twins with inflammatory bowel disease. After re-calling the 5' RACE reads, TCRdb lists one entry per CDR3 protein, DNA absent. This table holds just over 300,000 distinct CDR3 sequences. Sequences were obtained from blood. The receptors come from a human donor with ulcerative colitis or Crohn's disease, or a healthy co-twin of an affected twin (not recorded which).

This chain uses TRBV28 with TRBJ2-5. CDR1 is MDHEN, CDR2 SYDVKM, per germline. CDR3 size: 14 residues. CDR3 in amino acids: CASSLSSGQETQYF.

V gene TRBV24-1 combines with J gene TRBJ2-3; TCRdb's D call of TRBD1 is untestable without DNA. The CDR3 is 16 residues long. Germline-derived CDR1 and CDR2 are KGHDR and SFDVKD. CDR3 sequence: CATSEGTRTHTDTQYF.

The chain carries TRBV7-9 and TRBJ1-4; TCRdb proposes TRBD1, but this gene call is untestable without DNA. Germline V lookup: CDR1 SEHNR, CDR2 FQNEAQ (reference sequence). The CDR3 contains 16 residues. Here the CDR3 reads CASSLAQQGRSEKLFF.

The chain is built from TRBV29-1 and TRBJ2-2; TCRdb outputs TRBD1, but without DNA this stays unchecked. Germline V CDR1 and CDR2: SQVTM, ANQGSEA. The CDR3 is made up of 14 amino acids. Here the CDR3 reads CSAQVGQNTGELFF.

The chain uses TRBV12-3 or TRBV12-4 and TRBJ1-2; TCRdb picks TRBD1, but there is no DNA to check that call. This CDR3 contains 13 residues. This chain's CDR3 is CASSFMGGYGYTF.

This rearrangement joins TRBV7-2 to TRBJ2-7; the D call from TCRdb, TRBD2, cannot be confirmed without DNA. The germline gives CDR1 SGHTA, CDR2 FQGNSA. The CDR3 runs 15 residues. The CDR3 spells CASSYRRGGPHEQYF. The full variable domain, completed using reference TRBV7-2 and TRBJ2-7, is GAGVSQSPSNKVTEKGKDVELRCDPISGHTALYWYRQSLGQGLEFLIYFQGNSAPDKSGLPSDRFSAERTGGSVSTLTIQRTQQEDSAVYLCASSYRRGGPHEQYFGPGTRLTVT.

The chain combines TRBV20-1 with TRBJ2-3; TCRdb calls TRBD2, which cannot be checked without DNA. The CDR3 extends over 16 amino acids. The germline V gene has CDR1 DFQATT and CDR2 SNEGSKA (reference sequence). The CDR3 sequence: CSAIGTSGPSTDTQYF.

CDR3 loop: CAIGGSGTNTGELFF. The rearrangement links TRBV10-3 to TRBJ2-2; TCRdb proposes TRBD2, but this gene call is untestable without DNA. The germline CDR1 and CDR2 sequences are ENHRY and SYGVKD. This CDR3 has 15 residues.

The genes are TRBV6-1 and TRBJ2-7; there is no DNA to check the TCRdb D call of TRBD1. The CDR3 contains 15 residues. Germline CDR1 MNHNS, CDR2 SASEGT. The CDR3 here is CASSFETGRTYEQYF.

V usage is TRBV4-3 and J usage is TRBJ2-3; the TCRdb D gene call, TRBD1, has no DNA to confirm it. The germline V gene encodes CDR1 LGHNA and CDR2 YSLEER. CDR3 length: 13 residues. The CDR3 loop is CASSQPAGDTQYF.

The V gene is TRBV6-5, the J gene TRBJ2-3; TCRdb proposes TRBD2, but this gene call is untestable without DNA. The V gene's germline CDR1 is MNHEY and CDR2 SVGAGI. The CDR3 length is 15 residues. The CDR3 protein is CASSFQGGSTDTQYF.

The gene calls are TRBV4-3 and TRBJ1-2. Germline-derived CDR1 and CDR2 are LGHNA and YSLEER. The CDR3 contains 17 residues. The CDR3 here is CASSQDHDLPSAYGYTF.

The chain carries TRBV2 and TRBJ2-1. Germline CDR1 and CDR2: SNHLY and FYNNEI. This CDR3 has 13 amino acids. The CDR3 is CASSEVLYNEQFF.

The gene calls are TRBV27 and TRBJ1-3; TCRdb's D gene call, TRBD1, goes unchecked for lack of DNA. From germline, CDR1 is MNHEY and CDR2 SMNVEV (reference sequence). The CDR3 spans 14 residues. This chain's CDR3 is CASRNRGSGNTIYF.

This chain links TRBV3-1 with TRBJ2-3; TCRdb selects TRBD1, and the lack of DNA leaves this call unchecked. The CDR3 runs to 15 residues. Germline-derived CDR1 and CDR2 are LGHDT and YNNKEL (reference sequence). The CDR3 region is CASSQVAGVSDTQYF.

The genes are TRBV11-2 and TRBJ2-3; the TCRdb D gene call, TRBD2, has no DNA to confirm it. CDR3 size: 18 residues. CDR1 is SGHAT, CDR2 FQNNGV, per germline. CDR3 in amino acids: CASSLMASGSGSTDTQYF. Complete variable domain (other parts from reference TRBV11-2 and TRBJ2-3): EAGVAQSPRYKIIEKRQSVAFWCNPISGHATLYWYQQILGQGPKLLIQFQNNGVVDDSQLPKDRFSAERLKGVDSTLKIQPAKLEDSAVYLCASSLMASGSGSTDTQYFGPGTRLTVL.

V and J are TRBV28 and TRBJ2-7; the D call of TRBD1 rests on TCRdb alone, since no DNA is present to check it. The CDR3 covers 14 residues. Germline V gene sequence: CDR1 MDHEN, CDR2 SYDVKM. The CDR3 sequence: CASTRAEPPYEQYF.

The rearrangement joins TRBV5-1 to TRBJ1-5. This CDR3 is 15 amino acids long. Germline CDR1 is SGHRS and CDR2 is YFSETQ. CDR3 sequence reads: CASSLGSGTNQPQHF.

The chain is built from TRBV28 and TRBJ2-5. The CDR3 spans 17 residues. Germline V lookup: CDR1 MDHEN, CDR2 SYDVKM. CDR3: CASSYSGSRGVQETQYF.

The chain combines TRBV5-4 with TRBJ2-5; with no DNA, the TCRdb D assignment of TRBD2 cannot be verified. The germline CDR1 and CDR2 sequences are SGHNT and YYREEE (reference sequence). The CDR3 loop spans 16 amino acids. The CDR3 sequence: CASSFPSGRAGETQYF.

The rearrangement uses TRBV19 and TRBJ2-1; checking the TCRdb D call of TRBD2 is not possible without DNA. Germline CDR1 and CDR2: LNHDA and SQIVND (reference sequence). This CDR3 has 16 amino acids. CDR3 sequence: CASTAGTKFSYNEQFF.

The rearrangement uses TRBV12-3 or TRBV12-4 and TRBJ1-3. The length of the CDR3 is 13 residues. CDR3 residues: CASSFFTGNTIYF.

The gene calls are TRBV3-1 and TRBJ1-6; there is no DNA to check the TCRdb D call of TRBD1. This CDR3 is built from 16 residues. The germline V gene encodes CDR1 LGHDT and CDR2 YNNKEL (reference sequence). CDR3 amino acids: CASSQLQGAPISPLHF.

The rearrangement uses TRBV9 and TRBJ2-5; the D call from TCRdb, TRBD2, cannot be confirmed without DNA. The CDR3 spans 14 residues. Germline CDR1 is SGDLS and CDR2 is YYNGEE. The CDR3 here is CASSGLAIEETQYF.

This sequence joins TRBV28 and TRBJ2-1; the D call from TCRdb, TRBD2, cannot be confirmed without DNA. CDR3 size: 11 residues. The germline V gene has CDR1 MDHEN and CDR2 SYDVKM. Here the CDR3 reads CASGGRLEVFF. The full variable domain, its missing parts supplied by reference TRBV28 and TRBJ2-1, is DVKVTQSSRYLVKRTGEKVFLECVQDMDHENMFWYRQDPGLGLRLIYFSYDVKMKEKGDIPEGYSVSREKKERFSLILESASTNQTSMYLCASGGRLEVFFGPGTRLTVL.

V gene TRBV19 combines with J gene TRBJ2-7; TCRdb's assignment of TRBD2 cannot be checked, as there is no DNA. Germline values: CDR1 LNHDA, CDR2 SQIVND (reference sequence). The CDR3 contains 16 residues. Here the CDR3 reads CASSIELGRESYEQYF.

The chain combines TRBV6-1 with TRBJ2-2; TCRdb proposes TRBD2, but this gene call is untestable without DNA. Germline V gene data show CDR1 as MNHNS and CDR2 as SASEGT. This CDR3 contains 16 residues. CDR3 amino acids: CASREVGTSATGELFF.